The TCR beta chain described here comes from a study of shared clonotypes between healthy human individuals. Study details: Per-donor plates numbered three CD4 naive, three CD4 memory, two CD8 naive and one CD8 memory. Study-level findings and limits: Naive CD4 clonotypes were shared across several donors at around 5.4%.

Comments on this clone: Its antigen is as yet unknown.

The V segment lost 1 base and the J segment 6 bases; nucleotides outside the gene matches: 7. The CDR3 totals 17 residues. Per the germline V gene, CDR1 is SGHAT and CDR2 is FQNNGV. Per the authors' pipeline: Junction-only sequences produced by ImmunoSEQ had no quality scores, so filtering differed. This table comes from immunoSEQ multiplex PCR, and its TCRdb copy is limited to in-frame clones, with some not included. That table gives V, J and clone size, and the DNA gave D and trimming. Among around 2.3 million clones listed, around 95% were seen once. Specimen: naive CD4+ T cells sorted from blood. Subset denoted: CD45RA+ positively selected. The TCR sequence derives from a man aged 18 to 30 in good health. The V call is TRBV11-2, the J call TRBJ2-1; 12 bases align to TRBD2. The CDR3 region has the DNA TGTGCCAGCAGCTTAGGACTAGCGGGAGCCCCTTCCAATGAGCAGTTCTTC. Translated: CASSLGLAGAPSNEQFF.